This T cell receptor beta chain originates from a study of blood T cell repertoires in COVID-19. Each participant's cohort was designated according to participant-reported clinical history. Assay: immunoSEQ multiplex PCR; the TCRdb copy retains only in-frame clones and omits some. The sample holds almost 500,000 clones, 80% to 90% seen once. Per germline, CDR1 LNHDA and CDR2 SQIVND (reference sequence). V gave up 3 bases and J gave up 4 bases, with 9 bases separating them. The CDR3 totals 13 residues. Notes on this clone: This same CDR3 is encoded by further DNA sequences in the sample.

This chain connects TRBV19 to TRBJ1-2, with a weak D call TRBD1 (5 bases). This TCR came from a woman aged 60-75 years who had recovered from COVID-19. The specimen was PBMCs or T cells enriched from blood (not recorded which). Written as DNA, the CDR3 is TGTGCCAGTAGTATCCAGGGCCCCTATGGCTACACCTTC. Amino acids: CASSIQGPYGYTF.